Here is one T cell receptor beta chain with its context. The antigen remains undetermined. This specimen belongs to a study of cytomegalovirus exposure and HLA in healthy donors. Researchers ran the PCR with 60 Vbeta and 13 Jbeta primers. TCRdb's copy holds only in-frame clones and misses some; the assay was immunoSEQ multiplex PCR. Of around 170,000 clones in the sample, over 60% are singletons; the top ten hold 1.5%. Findings of the study overall: One variant, a missense change in DCLRE1C, was linked in a later analysis to TCR beta V- and J-gene trimming. In most subjects, TCR beta sequences reportedly gave accurate predictions of HLA-A and HLA-B alleles.

Trimming took 0 bases from V and 0 from J, leaving 9 bases between them. The CDR3 sequence is 16 residues long. Per germline, CDR1 MGHRA and CDR2 YSYEKL. At collection, donors were nominally healthy, but unrecorded immune exposures were probable. The source material was PBMCs. J is TRBJ1-3 and V is TRBV4-1; D gene unclear. This TCR was sampled from a girl aged 10 to 17 in good health and CMV-seronegative. The CDR3 nucleotides read TGCGCCAGCAGCCAAGATACCCCCGGCTCTGGAAACACCATATATTTT. This gives the protein CASSQDTPGSGNTIYF.